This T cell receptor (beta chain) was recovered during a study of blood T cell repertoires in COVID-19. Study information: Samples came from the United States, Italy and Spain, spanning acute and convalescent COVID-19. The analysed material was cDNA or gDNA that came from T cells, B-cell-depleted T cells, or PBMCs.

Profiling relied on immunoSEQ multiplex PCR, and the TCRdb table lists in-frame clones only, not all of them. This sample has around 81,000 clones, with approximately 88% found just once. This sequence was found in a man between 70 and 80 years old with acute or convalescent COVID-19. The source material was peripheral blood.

The CDR3 sequence is CASSPFKVVTSGVSTDTQYF. DNA for the CDR3: TGTGCCAGCAGTCCCTTTAAGGTGGTTACTAGCGGGGTCTCCACAGATACGCAGTATTTT. This chain connects TRBV28 to TRBJ2-3; 10 bases are a match to TRBD2. The length of the CDR3 is 20 residues. Germline V gene data show CDR1 as MDHEN and CDR2 as SYDVKM. Germline trimming cut 5 bases from V and 2 bases from J; bases unmatched to any gene: 19.